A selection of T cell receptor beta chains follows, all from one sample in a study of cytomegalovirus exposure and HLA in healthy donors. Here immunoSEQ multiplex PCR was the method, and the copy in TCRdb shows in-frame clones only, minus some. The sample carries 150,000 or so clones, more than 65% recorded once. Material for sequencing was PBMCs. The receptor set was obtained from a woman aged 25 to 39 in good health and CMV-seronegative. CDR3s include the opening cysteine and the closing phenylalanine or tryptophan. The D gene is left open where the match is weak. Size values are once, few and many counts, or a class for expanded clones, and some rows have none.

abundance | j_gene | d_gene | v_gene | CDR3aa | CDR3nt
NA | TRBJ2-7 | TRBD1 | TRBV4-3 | CASSQGDRGSEQYF | TGCGCCAGCAGCCAAGGGGACAGGGGGTCCGAGCAGTACTTC
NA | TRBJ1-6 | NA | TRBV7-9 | CASSLGVANSPLHF | TGTGCCAGCAGCTTAGGGGTAGCAAATTCACCCCTCCACTTT
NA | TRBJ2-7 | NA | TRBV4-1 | CASSHPLAEQYF | TGCGCCAGCAGCCATCCCCTAGCGGAGCAGTACTTC
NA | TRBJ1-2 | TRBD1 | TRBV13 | CASSPGQGSYNYGYTF | TGTGCCAGCAGCCCGGGACAGGGGAGCTATAACTATGGCTACACCTTC
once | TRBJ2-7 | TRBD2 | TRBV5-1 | CASSRTSGSDEQYF | TGCGCCAGCAGCAGGACTAGCGGGAGCGACGAGCAGTACTTC
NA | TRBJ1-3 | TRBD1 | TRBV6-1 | CASSEGDRGTTIYF | TGTGCCAGCAGTGAAGGGGACAGGGGGACCACCATATATTTT
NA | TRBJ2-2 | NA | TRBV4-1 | CASSQDEGDTGELFF | TGCGCCAGCAGCCAAGACGAGGGAGACACCGGGGAGCTGTTTTTT
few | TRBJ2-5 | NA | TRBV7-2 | CASSPQGKTQYF | TGTGCCAGCAGCCCACAGGGAAAGACCCAGTACTTC
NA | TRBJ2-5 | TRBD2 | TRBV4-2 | CASSRSAGGLETQYF | TGTGCCAGCTCTCGAAGTGCGGGAGGCCTAGAGACCCAGTACTTC
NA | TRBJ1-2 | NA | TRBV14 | CASSQVYRRTSYYGYTF | TGTGCCAGCAGCCAAGTGTACAGGCGAACGTCATACTATGGCTACACCTTC
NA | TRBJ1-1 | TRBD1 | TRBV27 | CASSPADRANTEAFF | TGTGCCAGCAGTCCCGCGGACAGGGCGAACACTGAAGCTTTCTTT
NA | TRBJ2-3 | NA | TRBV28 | CASSPHRRPSTDTQYF | TGTGCCAGCAGTCCACACAGGCGCCCTAGCACAGATACGCAGTATTTT
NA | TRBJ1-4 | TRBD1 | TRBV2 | CASEGQGVGRNEKLFF | TGTGCCAGCGAAGGACAGGGAGTCGGGCGTAATGAAAAACTGTTTTTT
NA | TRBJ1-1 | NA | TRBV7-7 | CASSFGSRRPFNTEAFF | TGTGCCAGCAGCTTCGGTTCAAGGCGGCCCTTTAACACTGAAGCTTTCTTT
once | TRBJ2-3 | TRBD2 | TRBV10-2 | CASLAGETDTQYF | TGCGCCAGCCTAGCGGGGGAGACAGATACGCAGTATTTT
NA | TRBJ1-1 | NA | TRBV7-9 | CASSLKGAGITEAFF | TGTGCCAGCAGCTTAAAAGGGGCGGGGATCACTGAAGCTTTCTTT
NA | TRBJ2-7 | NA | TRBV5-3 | CARSLERGGRGTYEQYF | TGTGCCAGAAGCTTGGAACGAGGTGGACGGGGAACCTACGAGCAGTACTTC
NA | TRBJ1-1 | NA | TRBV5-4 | CASSRAWGDTEAFF | TGTGCCAGCAGCCGAGCTTGGGGGGACACTGAAGCTTTCTTT
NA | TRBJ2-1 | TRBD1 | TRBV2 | CASSEPGTALFF | TGTGCCAGCAGTGAACCCGGGACAGCTCTGTTCTTC
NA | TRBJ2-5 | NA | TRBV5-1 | CASSFGETQYF | TGCGCCAGCAGCTTCGGGGAGACCCAGTACTTC
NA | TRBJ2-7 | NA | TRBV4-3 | CASSQVAGPYEQYF | TGCGCCAGCAGCCAAGTGGCAGGGCCCTACGAGCAGTACTTC
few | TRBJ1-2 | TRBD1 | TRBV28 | CASRHTGDYGYTF | TGTGCCAGCAGGCACACAGGGGACTATGGCTACACCTTC
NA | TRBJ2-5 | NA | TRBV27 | CASSLDGEETQYF | TGTGCCAGCAGTTTAGATGGGGAGGAGACCCAGTACTTC
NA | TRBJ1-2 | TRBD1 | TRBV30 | CAWSSQGDAGGYTF | TGTGCCTGGAGTTCTCAGGGGGACGCGGGGGGCTACACCTTC
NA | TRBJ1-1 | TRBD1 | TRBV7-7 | CASSLDRGTEAFF | TGTGCTAGCAGCTTGGACAGGGGCACTGAAGCTTTCTTT
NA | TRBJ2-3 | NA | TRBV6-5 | CASSGGDTQYF | TGTGCCAGCAGTGGGGGGGATACGCAGTATTTT
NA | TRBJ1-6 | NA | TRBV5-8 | CASSLLIRESPLHF | TGTGCCAGCAGCTTGTTGATTCGAGAGTCACCCCTCCACTTT
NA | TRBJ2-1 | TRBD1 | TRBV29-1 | CSVARGLTNFEQFF | TGCAGCGTTGCCAGGGGGTTAACCAATTTTGAGCAGTTCTTC
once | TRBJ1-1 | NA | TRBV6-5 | CASSLPGGTEAFF | TGTGCCAGCAGCCTACCGGGGGGGACTGAAGCTTTCTTT
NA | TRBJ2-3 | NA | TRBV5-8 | CASTTVTDTQYF | TGTGCCAGCACCACTGTCACAGATACGCAGTATTTT
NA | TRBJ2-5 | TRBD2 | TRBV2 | CASVREGWRQETQYF | TGTGCCAGCGTGCGGGAGGGTTGGCGGCAAGAGACCCAGTACTTC
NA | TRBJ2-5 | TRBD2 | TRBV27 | CASRRLAGGPLQETQYF | TGTGCCAGCAGACGACTAGCGGGGGGGCCTCTCCAAGAGACCCAGTACTTC
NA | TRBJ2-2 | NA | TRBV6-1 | CASIWGGAGELFF | TGTGCCAGCATATGGGGGGGCGCCGGGGAGCTGTTTTTT
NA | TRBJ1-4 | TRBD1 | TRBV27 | CASSPIRDSLNEKLFF | TGTGCCAGCAGTCCCATCCGGGACAGCTTAAATGAAAAACTGTTTTTT
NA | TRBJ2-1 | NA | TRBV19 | CASSISRLQANEQFF | TGTGCCAGTAGTATAAGTCGCCTCCAGGCCAATGAGCAGTTCTTC
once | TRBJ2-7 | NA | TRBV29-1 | CSVVMSYEQYF | TGCAGCGTTGTTATGTCCTACGAGCAGTACTTC
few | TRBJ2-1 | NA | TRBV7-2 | CASSLAPEIRAFF | TGTGCCAGCAGCTTAGCGCCGGAGATACGAGCGTTCTTC
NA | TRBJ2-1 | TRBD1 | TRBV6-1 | CASSVGTGGNEQFF | TGTGCCAGCAGTGTAGGGACAGGGGGTAATGAGCAGTTCTTC
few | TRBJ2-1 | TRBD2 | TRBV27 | CASSPGLAGLNEQFF | TGTGCCAGCAGTCCGGGACTAGCGGGATTGAATGAGCAGTTCTTC
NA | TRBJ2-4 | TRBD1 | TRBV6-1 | CASSEGQGVNIQYF | TGTGCCAGCAGTGAGGGACAGGGAGTCAACATTCAGTACTTC
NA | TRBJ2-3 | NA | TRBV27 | CASSLQGLRLSLVSTDTQYF | TGTGCCAGCAGTTTACAGGGGCTAAGGTTGAGTTTGGTTAGCACAGATACGCAGTATTTT
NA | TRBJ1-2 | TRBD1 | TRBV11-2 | CASSLTGTGKDYGYTF | TGTGCCAGCAGCCTTACCGGGACAGGTAAGGACTATGGCTACACCTTC
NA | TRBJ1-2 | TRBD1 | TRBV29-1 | CSVAMGQGARYGYTF | TGCAGCGTGGCCATGGGACAGGGGGCTAGGTATGGCTACACCTTC
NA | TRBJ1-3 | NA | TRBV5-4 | CASSLSPGQAIYF | TGTGCCAGCAGCTTGTCACCGGGACAAGCCATATATTTT
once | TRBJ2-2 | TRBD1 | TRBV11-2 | CASSHRTGVVGELFF | TGTGCCAGCAGCCATCGGACAGGGGTGGTCGGGGAGCTGTTTTTT
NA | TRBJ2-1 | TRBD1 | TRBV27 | CASSWDRVGNEQFF | TGTGCCAGCAGTTGGGACAGGGTAGGGAATGAGCAGTTCTTC
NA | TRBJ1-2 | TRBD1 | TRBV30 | CASHRGPLGGYTF | TGTGCCAGCCACAGGGGGCCCCTTGGAGGCTACACCTTC
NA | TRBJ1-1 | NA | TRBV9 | CASSPRGGGWETEAFF | TGTGCCAGCAGCCCCCGGGGGGGAGGTTGGGAGACTGAAGCTTTCTTT
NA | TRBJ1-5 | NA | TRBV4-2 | CASSPWQYQPQHF | TGTGCCAGCAGCCCTTGGCAGTATCAGCCCCAGCATTTT
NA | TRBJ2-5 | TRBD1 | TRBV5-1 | CASSLFGDTTGTKTQYF | TGCGCCAGCAGCTTATTTGGGGACACGACAGGGACGAAGACCCAGTACTTC
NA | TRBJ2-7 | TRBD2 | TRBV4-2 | CASSQVYGGRIHEQYF | TGTGCCAGCAGCCAAGTTTACGGCGGGAGAATCCACGAGCAGTACTTC
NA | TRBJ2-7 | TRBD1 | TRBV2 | CASSHRDRVVDEQYF | TGTGCCAGCAGTCACCGGGACAGGGTTGTCGACGAGCAGTACTTC
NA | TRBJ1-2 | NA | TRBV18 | CASSLQVVYGYTF | TGTGCCAGCTCATTACAGGTTGTCTATGGCTACACCTTC
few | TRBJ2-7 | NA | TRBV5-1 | CASSLIPGRNEQYF | TGCGCCAGCAGCTTAATCCCAGGGCGGAACGAGCAGTACTTC